This is a list of T cell receptor beta chains from one sample in a study of CD8+CD57+ T cells in acquired aplastic anemia. TCRdb independently ran MiXCR on the reads; one entry per CDR3 protein. The table shows about 190,000 distinct CDR3 sequences, with around 66% occurring only once. Material for sequencing was sorted CD4+, CD8+, or CD8+CD57+ T cells (not recorded which) from PBMCs. The source is a human donor with severe aplastic anemia or a healthy control (not recorded which). Each CDR3 is given with its conserved first and last residue. The order of the fields is CDR3 length, J gene, V gene, clone size, D gene, CDR3 DNA, CDR3 protein. D genes are given only for firm matches. A row's size may be missing; if present it is once, few, many or a size class.

len: 12
j_gene: TRBJ1-2
v_gene: TRBV2
abundance: -
d_gene: -
CDR3nt: TGTGCCAGCAATCAGGGCGAAGATGGCTACACCTTC
CDR3aa: CASNQGEDGYTF

len: 15
j_gene: TRBJ2-7
v_gene: TRBV2
abundance: -
d_gene: -
CDR3nt: TGTGCCAGCACCAGACCGGGGACGGTTCCCTACGAGCAGTACTTC
CDR3aa: CASTRPGTVPYEQYF

len: 14
j_gene: TRBJ1-3
v_gene: TRBV18
abundance: -
d_gene: TRBD1
CDR3nt: TGTGCCAGCTCACCTAGTAGGGACAGCAACACCATATATTTT
CDR3aa: CASSPSRDSNTIYF

len: 13
j_gene: TRBJ2-3
v_gene: TRBV27
abundance: many
d_gene: -
CDR3nt: TGTGCCAGCAGTTCCCCTCCCGCAGATACGCAGTATTTT
CDR3aa: CASSSPPADTQYF

len: 15
j_gene: TRBJ2-3
v_gene: TRBV15
abundance: -
d_gene: TRBD2
CDR3nt: TGTGCCACCAGCAGAGTGACTAGCGGGCTCTACGAGCAGTATTTT
CDR3aa: CATSRVTSGLYEQYF

len: 14
j_gene: TRBJ1-6
v_gene: TRBV5-1
abundance: -
d_gene: TRBD1
CDR3nt: TGCGCCAGCAGCTTCCGGGACAGCGATTCACCCCTCCACTTT
CDR3aa: CASSFRDSDSPLHF

len: 13
j_gene: TRBJ1-5
v_gene: TRBV2
abundance: -
d_gene: TRBD1
CDR3nt: TGTGCCAGCCGTACGGGACAGGGGCAGCCCCAGCATTTT
CDR3aa: CASRTGQGQPQHF

len: 11
j_gene: TRBJ1-1
v_gene: TRBV19
abundance: many
d_gene: TRBD1
CDR3nt: TGTGCCGCGGGACAGGGCGCTGAAGCTTTCTTT
CDR3aa: CAAGQGAEAFF

len: 14
j_gene: TRBJ2-2
v_gene: TRBV24-1
abundance: -
d_gene: -
CDR3nt: TGTGCCACCAGTGACCGGTGGAACACCGGGGAGCTGTTTTTT
CDR3aa: CATSDRWNTGELFF

len: 14
j_gene: TRBJ1-2
v_gene: TRBV7-2
abundance: -
d_gene: -
CDR3nt: TGTGCCAGCAGCTTAGCGGGCACCAATCTGGCATTCGCCTTC
CDR3aa: CASSLAGTNLAFAF

len: 14
j_gene: TRBJ2-7
v_gene: TRBV7-9
abundance: -
d_gene: TRBD2
CDR3nt: TGTGCCAGCAGCTTAAGCGGGAGGGCCCACGAGCAGTACTTC
CDR3aa: CASSLSGRAHEQYF

len: 13
j_gene: TRBJ2-7
v_gene: TRBV20-1
abundance: -
d_gene: TRBD2
CDR3nt: TGCAGTGCTAGGCTAGCGGGGGCCGAGGAGCAGTACTTC
CDR3aa: CSARLAGAEEQYF

len: 15
j_gene: TRBJ2-7
v_gene: TRBV7-9
abundance: -
d_gene: TRBD1
CDR3nt: TGTGCCAGCAGCCAAGCGAGACAGGGGGCGTACGAGCAGTACTTC
CDR3aa: CASSQARQGAYEQYF

len: 14
j_gene: TRBJ1-2
v_gene: TRBV7-9
abundance: -
d_gene: -
CDR3nt: TGTGCCAGCAGCTTGTTAAGGGGGTTTTCGGTCTACACCTTC
CDR3aa: CASSLLRGFSVYTF

len: 16
j_gene: TRBJ2-3
v_gene: TRBV5-8
abundance: -
d_gene: -
CDR3nt: TGTGCCAGCAGCTTTGCTGTAGTGGTTTCCGAAGATACGCAGTATTTT
CDR3aa: CASSFAVVVSEDTQYF

len: 17
j_gene: TRBJ1-1
v_gene: TRBV12-5
abundance: -
d_gene: -
CDR3nt: TGTGCTAGTGGTTTGGTCGGGCGGGCAGAGGCGAACACTGAAGCTTTCTTT
CDR3aa: CASGLVGRAEANTEAFF

len: 16
j_gene: TRBJ2-7
v_gene: TRBV7-2
abundance: -
d_gene: TRBD2
CDR3nt: TGCGCCAGCAGCCAAGTTCAACTAGCGGGAACTTACGAGCAGTACTTC
CDR3aa: CASSQVQLAGTYEQYF

len: 15
j_gene: TRBJ2-2
v_gene: TRBV2
abundance: -
d_gene: TRBD1
CDR3nt: TGTGCCAGCAGTCGTAGGGGGCCGGTCACCGGGGAGCTGTTTTTT
CDR3aa: CASSRRGPVTGELFF